This T cell receptor beta chain comes out of a study of siplizumab effects on memory and regulatory T cells. Libraries were prepared by immunoSEQ multiplex PCR; TCRdb keeps only in-frame clonotypes and omits some of them. The repertoire holds 100,000 or so clones, with about nine tenths as singletons. The CDR3 spans 16 residues. Germline CDR1 SGDLS, CDR2 YYNGEE. The ends lost 3 bases at V and 2 bases at J; junction bases unmatched: 6. Sequencing used non-Treg CD4+ T cells sorted from blood. The rearrangement links TRBV9 to TRBJ2-1; the match to TRBD2 covers 9 bases. This clonotype was sampled from a human donor in good health. The CDR3 region is CASSGGTSRTYNEQFF. The CDR3 DNA follows: TGTGCCAGCAGCGGAGGGACTAGCAGAACCTACAATGAGCAGTTCTTC.